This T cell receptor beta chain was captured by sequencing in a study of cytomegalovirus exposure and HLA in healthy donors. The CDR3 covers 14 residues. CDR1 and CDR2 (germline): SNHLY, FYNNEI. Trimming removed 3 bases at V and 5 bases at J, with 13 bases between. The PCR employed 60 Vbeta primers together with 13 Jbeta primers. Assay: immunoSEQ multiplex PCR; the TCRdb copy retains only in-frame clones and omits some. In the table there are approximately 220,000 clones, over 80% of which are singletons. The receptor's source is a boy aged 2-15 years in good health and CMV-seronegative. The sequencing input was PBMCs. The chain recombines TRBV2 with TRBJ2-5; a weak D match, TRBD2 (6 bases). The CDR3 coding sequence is TGTGCCAGCAGTGATGCCGCGGGATGGGAGACCCAGTACTTC. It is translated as CASSDAAGWETQYF.